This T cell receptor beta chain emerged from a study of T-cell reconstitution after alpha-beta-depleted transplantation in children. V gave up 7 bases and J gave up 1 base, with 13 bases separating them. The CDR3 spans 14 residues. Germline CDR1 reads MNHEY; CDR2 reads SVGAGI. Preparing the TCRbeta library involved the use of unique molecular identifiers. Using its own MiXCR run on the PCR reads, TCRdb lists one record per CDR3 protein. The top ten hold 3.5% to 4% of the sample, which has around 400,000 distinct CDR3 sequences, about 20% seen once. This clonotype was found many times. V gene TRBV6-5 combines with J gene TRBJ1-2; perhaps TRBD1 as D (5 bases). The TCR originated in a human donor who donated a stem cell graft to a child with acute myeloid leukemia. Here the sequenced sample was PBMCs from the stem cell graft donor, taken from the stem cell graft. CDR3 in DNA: TGTGCCAGCACGACAGCGACGTATAACTATGGCTACACCTTC. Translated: CASTTATYNYGYTF.